A single sample is the source of the 27 T cell receptor beta chains below, sequenced in a study of pediatric ulcerative colitis. Sequenced by immunoSEQ multiplex PCR; TCRdb stores in-frame clones only, minus some. The sample holds roughly 54,000 clones; around 87% are singletons and the top ten take roughly 1.5%. The sample was blood. The origin of the receptors is a boy between 5 and 17 years old who was a control in a study of pediatric ulcerative colitis.

Written as DNA, the CDR3 is TGTGCCAGCAGCCGAGGACAGGGGGGGGAAAAACTGTTTTTT. This encodes CASSRGQGGEKLFF. The genes are TRBV6-6 and TRBJ1-4; 10 bases are a match to TRBD1. The CDR3 contains 14 residues. Losses at the gene ends were 6 bases for V and 8 bases for J; bases not matched to a gene: 6. The germline V gene has CDR1 MNHNY and CDR2 SVGAGI (reference sequence).

V is TRBV28 and J is TRBJ2-7, with 9 bases identical to TRBD1. CDR3 length: 18 residues. The germline V gene encodes CDR1 MDHEN and CDR2 SYDVKM. The V segment lost 2 bases and the J segment 5 bases; nucleotides outside the gene matches: 16. CDR3 coding DNA: TGTGCCAGCAGTTTACCGACCCCCCGGGACAGGGCTCTTAACGAGCAGTACTTC. Its protein is CASSLPTPRDRALNEQYF.

In this sample, this clone turned up a few times. Distinct nucleotide sequences in the sample also encode this CDR3. The chain joins TRBV20-1 to TRBJ1-1, with a possible D match to TRBD1 (5 bases). The CDR3 spans 11 residues. The germline CDR1 and CDR2 sequences are DFQATT and SNEGSKA (reference sequence). V was clipped by 6 bases and J by 3 bases, with 8 bases between them. The CDR3 reads CSASRDTEAFF. The CDR3 region has the DNA TGCAGTGCCTCCAGGGACACTGAAGCTTTCTTT.

The chain couples TRBV28 to TRBJ2-4, with D possibly TRBD1 on 6 matching bases. The V end lost 6 bases, the J end lost 0 bases, and 18 bases lay between the germline ends. CDR3 length: 17 amino acids. Germline CDR1 reads MDHEN; CDR2 reads SYDVKM. The CDR3 DNA sequence: TGTGCCAGCAGCCTTTGGACAGCCTCCCTAGCCAAAAACATTCAGTACTTC. Its protein product is CASSLWTASLAKNIQYF.

Note on this clone: Other DNA sequences in the same sample also yield this CDR3. Written as DNA, the CDR3 is TGCGCCAGCAGCTTGGGGGGCTACGAGCAGTACTTC. It encodes CASSLGGYEQYF. The rearrangement joins TRBV5-1 to TRBJ2-7; unclear D gene. V was trimmed by 0 bases and J by 3 bases, leaving 4 bases between them. The CDR3 has 12 amino acids. The germline V gene has CDR1 SGHRS and CDR2 YFSETQ.

The chain couples TRBV4-1 to TRBJ1-1; TRBD1 might be the D (6 bases). Deletions cut 2 bases from V and 5 bases from J, with 12 bases between. The CDR3 extends over 14 amino acids. Germline CDR1 reads MGHRA; CDR2 reads YSYEKL. The CDR3 DNA follows: TGCGCCAGCAGCCAATTGGGGGCTGAAACTGAAGCTTTCTTT. Protein: CASSQLGAETEAFF.

V and J are TRBV6-1 and TRBJ1-5; D remains unclear. Germline-derived CDR1 and CDR2 are MNHNS and SASEGT. The CDR3 extends over 15 amino acids. The germline V and J ends were trimmed by 0 bases and 5 bases, with 11 bases remaining between them. The CDR3 DNA follows: TGTGCCAGCAGTGAAGCTCCTGAAGGGCATCAGCCCCAGCATTTT. It is translated as CASSEAPEGHQPQHF.

The chain combines TRBV18 with TRBJ2-7; D might be TRBD2 (6 bases). V gave up 4 bases and J gave up 6 bases, with 19 bases separating them. CDR1 and CDR2 (germline): KGHSH, LQKENI. The CDR3 is 15 residues long. CDR3 in amino acids: CASSRRGDEMGEQYF. The CDR3 nucleotides read TGTGCCAGCTCACGGCGCGGGGACGAGATGGGCGAGCAGTACTTC.

The chain couples TRBV10-2 to TRBJ2-3; TRBD2 matches at 11 bases. The germline V gene has CDR1 WSHSY and CDR2 SAAADI. There are 14 residues in the CDR3. Trimming took 0 bases from V and 11 from J; bases not matched to a gene: 4. The CDR3 DNA follows: TGCGCCAGCAGTGAGTCTCCCGGGACTAGCGGGCAGTATTTT. Residues: CASSESPGTSGQYF.

This chain links TRBV6-5 with TRBJ1-2, with D hard to call. The ends were cut back, 8 bases at V and 4 bases at J, with 8 bases in the middle. The CDR3 has 11 amino acids. CDR1 is MNHEY, CDR2 SVGAGI, per germline. The CDR3 DNA follows: TGTGCCAGCGGAAGGAGCTATGGCTACACCTTC. Its protein product is CASGRSYGYTF.

This rearrangement joins TRBV7-2 to TRBJ1-3; maybe TRBD1 (6 bases). The CDR3 is made up of 13 amino acids. The germline CDR1 and CDR2 sequences are SGHTA and FQGNSA. V was shortened by 6 bases and J by 4 bases, with 10 bases between the two germline ends. DNA of the CDR3: TGTGCCAGCAGTTCCGACAGGGGAAACACCATATATTTT. Protein sequence: CASSSDRGNTIYF.

This chain links TRBV7-3 with TRBJ1-1; D is undetermined. Germline loops: CDR1 SGHTA, CDR2 FQGTGA. This CDR3 region has 15 residues. V lost 2 bases and J lost 3, with 13 bases in between. CDR3 in amino acids: CASSLGQGFYTEAFF. For the CDR3, the DNA is TGTGCCAGCAGCTTAGGCCAAGGGTTTTACACTGAAGCTTTCTTT.

CDR3 loop: CASGLVRQGSLSTEAFF. The CDR3 nucleotides read TGTGCTAGTGGTTTGGTAAGACAGGGGTCTTTGAGCACTGAAGCTTTCTTT. V usage is TRBV12-5 and J usage is TRBJ1-1, with 8 nucleotides matching TRBD1. V was pared by 0 bases and J by 4 bases, with 10 bases of the junction left unmatched. The V gene's germline CDR1 is LGHNT and CDR2 FRNRAP. The CDR3 has 17 amino acids.

The V and J genes are TRBV5-4 and TRBJ1-6; D unresolved. Trimming took off 0 bases at V and 5 bases at J, with 6 bases between the two ends. Germline CDR1 SGHNT, CDR2 YYREEE (reference sequence). The CDR3 length is 14 residues. The CDR3 bases are TGTGCCAGCAGCTTGGATGGCGATAATTCACCCCTCCACTTT. The encoded protein is CASSLDGDNSPLHF.

In this sample, this clone turned up once. CDR3 DNA sequence: TGTGCCAGCAGTGTTCCGGGACTAGCGGGAGTTGGTAATGAGCAGTTCTTC. Residues: CASSVPGLAGVGNEQFF. The rearrangement uses TRBV28 and TRBJ2-1; 14 bases agree with TRBD2. From germline, CDR1 is MDHEN and CDR2 SYDVKM. J lost 7 bases, V lost 5 bases, and 10 bases had no gene match. The CDR3 consists of 17 residues. Full variable domain (remainder filled in from reference TRBV28 and TRBJ2-1): DVKVTQSSRYLVKRTGEKVFLECVQDMDHENMFWYRQDPGLGLRLIYFSYDVKMKEKGDIPEGYSVSREKKERFSLILESASTNQTSMYLCASSVPGLAGVGNEQFFGPGTRLTVL.

This chain joins TRBV7-9 and TRBJ1-4; no clear D. Trimming cost V 5 bases and J 8 bases, with 15 bases left between them. CDR3 length: 14 residues. Germline CDR1 SEHNR, CDR2 FQNEAQ (reference sequence). The CDR3 DNA is TGTGCCAGCAGCCCTCCGAAACAAAGGGAAAAACTGTTTTTT. This sequence encodes CASSPPKQREKLFF.

This chain uses TRBV6-4 with TRBJ2-2, with no clear D. From germline, CDR1 is MRHNA and CDR2 SNTAGT. V lost 3 bases and J 1 base, leaving 3 bases between the germline ends. This CDR3 has 13 amino acids. Written as DNA, the CDR3 is TGTGCCAGCAGTGAGTGGAACACCGGGGAGCTGTTTTTT. This encodes CASSEWNTGELFF.

The V call is TRBV20-1, the J call TRBJ2-7, with D possibly matching TRBD1 (6 bases). The CDR3 covers 11 residues. CDR1 and CDR2 from the germline V gene are DFQATT and SNEGSKA (reference sequence). V was shortened by 4 bases and J by 3 bases, with 7 bases between the two germline ends. In DNA form, the CDR3 reads TGCAGTGCTACGACAGGCTACGAGCAGTACTTC. Its protein product is CSATTGYEQYF.

The gene calls are TRBV13 and TRBJ2-7, with a weak D call TRBD1 (6 bases). CDR1 is PRHDT and CDR2 is FYEKMQ in the germline V gene (reference sequence). Trimming took off 1 base at V and 1 base at J, with 11 bases between the two ends. This CDR3 has 15 amino acids. CDR3 nucleotide sequence: TGTGCCAGCAGCTTAGTCTCCAGGGGATCCTACGAGCAGTACTTC. Its protein is CASSLVSRGSYEQYF.

Only a few counts were recorded for this clone. The V call is TRBV6-6, the J call TRBJ1-2; D is undetermined. V lost 4 bases to trimming and J lost 6 bases, with 6 bases between them. CDR1 is MNHNY, CDR2 SVGAGI, per germline (reference sequence). This CDR3 has 11 residues. CDR3 coding DNA: TGTGCCAGCAGTTTCACAGATGGCTACACCTTC. This codes for CASSFTDGYTF.

The V and J genes are TRBV27 and TRBJ1-1, with TRBD1 matching over 9 bases. The length of the CDR3 is 15 residues. With 5 bases clipped from V and 0 bases from J, the junction kept 4 bases outside the gene matches. From germline, CDR1 is MNHEY and CDR2 SMNVEV (reference sequence). CDR3 residues: CASSHRGRLNTEAFF. The CDR3, as DNA: TGTGCCAGCAGTCACAGGGGGCGCCTGAACACTGAAGCTTTCTTT.

The chain employs TRBV7-2 and TRBJ2-3; 8 bases map to TRBD2. There are 19 residues in the CDR3. Germline V gene sequence: CDR1 SGHTA, CDR2 FQGNSA. J was trimmed by 4 bases and V by 1 base; bases with no gene match: 16. CDR3 sequence: CASSLESLPLREDADTQYF. The DNA of the CDR3 is TGTGCCAGCAGCTTAGAGTCCCTCCCCCTGCGGGAGGATGCAGATACGCAGTATTTT.

This rearrangement joins TRBV11-2 to TRBJ2-7, with D unresolved. The V gene lost 5 bases and the J gene lost 0 bases, with 11 bases spanning the gap. This CDR3 contains 14 residues. Germline V gene data show CDR1 as SGHAT and CDR2 as FQNNGV. CDR3 in DNA: TGTGCCAGCAGCCCCATCAAGGGCTCCTACGAGCAGTACTTC. Encoded protein: CASSPIKGSYEQYF. The complete variable domain, with remaining parts taken from reference TRBV11-2 and TRBJ2-7, reads EAGVAQSPRYKIIEKRQSVAFWCNPISGHATLYWYQQILGQGPKLLIQFQNNGVVDDSQLPKDRFSAERLKGVDSTLKIQPAKLEDSAVYLCASSPIKGSYEQYFGPGTRLTVT.

The V gene is TRBV5-1, the J gene TRBJ2-7, with 11 bases identical to TRBD1. The CDR3 totals 15 residues. Per germline, CDR1 SGHRS and CDR2 YFSETQ. Germline trimming cut 5 bases from V and 4 bases from J; bases unmatched to any gene: 8. The CDR3 region has the DNA TGCGCCAGCAGTCCCGGGACAGGGGGATTATACGAGCAGTACTTC. Amino acid sequence: CASSPGTGGLYEQYF.

This chain connects TRBV18 to TRBJ2-7; 7 bases map to TRBD1. The length of the CDR3 is 14 residues. Germline-derived CDR1 and CDR2 are KGHSH and LQKENI. V lost 3 bases to trimming and J lost 5 bases; unmatched junction nucleotides: 7. CDR3: CASSPSTGRDEQYF. CDR3 sequence (DNA): TGTGCCAGCTCACCCTCGACAGGGCGCGACGAGCAGTACTTC.

The V and J genes are TRBV4-2 and TRBJ2-7; 7 bases line up with TRBD2. The ends lost 1 base at V and 3 bases at J; junction bases unmatched: 6. The CDR3 sequence is 15 residues long. From germline, CDR1 is LGHNA and CDR2 YNFKEQ. The CDR3 DNA is TGTGCCAGCAGCCAAGGACGGCGGGAGAACTACGAGCAGTACTTC. It yields the protein CASSQGRRENYEQYF.

The chain uses TRBV10-3 and TRBJ1-5; TRBD1 is a possible D gene (6 bases). Trimming cost V 2 bases and J 1 base, with 12 bases left between them. There are 16 residues in the CDR3. CDR1 ENHRY and CDR2 SYGVKD come from the germline V gene. This CDR3 is CAISETWTASNQPQHF. The CDR3 DNA sequence: TGTGCCATCAGTGAGACCTGGACAGCGAGCAATCAGCCCCAGCATTTT.